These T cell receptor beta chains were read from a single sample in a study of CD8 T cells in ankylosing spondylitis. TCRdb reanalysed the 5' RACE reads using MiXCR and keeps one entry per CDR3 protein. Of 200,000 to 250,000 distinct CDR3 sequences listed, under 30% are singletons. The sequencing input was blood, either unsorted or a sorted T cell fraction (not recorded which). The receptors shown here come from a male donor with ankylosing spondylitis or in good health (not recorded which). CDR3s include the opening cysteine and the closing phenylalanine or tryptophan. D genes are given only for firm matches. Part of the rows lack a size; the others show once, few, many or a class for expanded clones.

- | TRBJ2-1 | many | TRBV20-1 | TGCAGTGCTAGAGATGGGATTAGGGGGCGGAGGGGTGAGCAGTTCTTC | CSARDGIRGRRGEQFF
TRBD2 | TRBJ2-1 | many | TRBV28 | TGTGCCAGCAGTTTGGCTAGCGGCCTTTCTTCGAAGTTCTTC | CASSLASGLSSKFF
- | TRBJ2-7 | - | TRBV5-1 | TGCGCCAGCAGCCTTTATCCGGGACCTAAGGACGAGCAGTACTTC | CASSLYPGPKDEQYF
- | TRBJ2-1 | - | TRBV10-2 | TGCGCCAGCACCACCAGCCCCGGGGAGCAGTTCTTC | CASTTSPGEQFF
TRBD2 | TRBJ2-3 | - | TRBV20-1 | TGCAGTGCTAGAGAGGGGACTAGCGTCGGTACGCAGTATTTT | CSAREGTSVGTQYF
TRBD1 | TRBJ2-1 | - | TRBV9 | TGTGCCAGCAGCGTAGGACAGGGCCCCTACAATGAGCAGTTCTTC | CASSVGQGPYNEQFF
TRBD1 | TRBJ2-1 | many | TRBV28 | TGTGCCAGCAGTTTAGGGCCCAGAGGGGGCGGGCAGTTCTTC | CASSLGPRGGGQFF
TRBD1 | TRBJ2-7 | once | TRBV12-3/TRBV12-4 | TGTGCCAGCAGCCGGGACAGGGCTACGGGCGAGCAGTACTTC | CASSRDRATGEQYF
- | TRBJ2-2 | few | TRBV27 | TGTGCCAGCAGTAAATACGACGGGGAGCTGTTTTTT | CASSKYDGELFF
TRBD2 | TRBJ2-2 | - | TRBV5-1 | TGCGCCAGCAGCCCCCGAGCGGGAGGGCGCACCGGGGAGCTGTTTTTT | CASSPRAGGRTGELFF
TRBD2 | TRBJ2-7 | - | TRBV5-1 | TGCGCCAGCAGCTTGGAGGGAGGGCAGAACTACGAGCAGTACTTC | CASSLEGGQNYEQYF
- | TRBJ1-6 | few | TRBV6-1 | TGTGCCAGCGGAACCAGATCCTTCAATTCACCCCTCCACTTT | CASGTRSFNSPLHF
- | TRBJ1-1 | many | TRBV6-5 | TGTGCCAGCAGTTACGCACAGGGTTCGAGCACTGAAGCTTTCTTT | CASSYAQGSSTEAFF
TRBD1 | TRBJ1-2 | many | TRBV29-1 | TGCAGCGTTGAAGAGGACAGGGGGAACGGCTACACCTTC | CSVEEDRGNGYTF
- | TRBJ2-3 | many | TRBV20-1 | TGCAGTGCCACCCCCCAGGCAACGAGGGGGCAGTATTTT | CSATPQATRGQYF
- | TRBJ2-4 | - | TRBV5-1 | TGCGCCAGCAGCCCTGCCGGGTCGGCAAACATTCAGTACTTC | CASSPAGSANIQYF
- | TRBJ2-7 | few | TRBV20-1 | TGCAGTGCTAGCCGTGGGAGCCACGAGCAGTACTTC | CSASRGSHEQYF
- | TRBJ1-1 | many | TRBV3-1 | TGTGCCAGCAGCCCTCAGAGCAGGGGCACTGAAGCTTTCTTT | CASSPQSRGTEAFF
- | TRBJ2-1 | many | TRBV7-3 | TGTGCCAGCAGCCCCGGGACCAAGAATGAGCAGTTCTTC | CASSPGTKNEQFF
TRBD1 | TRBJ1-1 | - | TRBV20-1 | TGCAGTGCTAGAACCCGGACAGGGAACACTGAAGCTTTCTTT | CSARTRTGNTEAFF
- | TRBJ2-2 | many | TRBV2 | TGTGCCAGCAGCGGAACAGGGAGGAACACCGGGGAGCTGTTTTTT | CASSGTGRNTGELFF
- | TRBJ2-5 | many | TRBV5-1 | TGCGCCAGCAGCCTCGGGACCACCCAAGAGACCCAGTACTTC | CASSLGTTQETQYF
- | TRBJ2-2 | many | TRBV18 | TGTGCCAGCTCACCATCAGGACAAATGAACACCGGGGAGCTGTTTTTT | CASSPSGQMNTGELFF
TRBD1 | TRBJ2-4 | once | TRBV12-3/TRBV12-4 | TGTGCCAGCAGTGACAGGGCTGAGAACATTCAGTACTTC | CASSDRAENIQYF
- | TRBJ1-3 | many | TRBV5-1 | TGCGCCAGCAGCTTGGGGGGAGGTGGAATCTCTGGAAACACCATATATTTT | CASSLGGGGISGNTIYF
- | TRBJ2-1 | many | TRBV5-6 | TGTGCCAGCAGCTTGGAACACCGGCAGGGTGGGACGAATGAGCAGTTCTTC | CASSLEHRQGGTNEQFF
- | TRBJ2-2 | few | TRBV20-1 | TGCAGTGCCGGCTCTGGGGCTCCGAACACCGGGGAGCTGTTTTTT | CSAGSGAPNTGELFF
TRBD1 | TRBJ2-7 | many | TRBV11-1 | TGTGCCAGCAGTTTAACGGACAGGGGGGAATCCTACGAGCAGTACTTC | CASSLTDRGESYEQYF
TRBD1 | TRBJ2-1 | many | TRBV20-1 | TGCAGTGCGTTGGGGGACAGCTCCTACAATGAGCAGTTCTTC | CSALGDSSYNEQFF
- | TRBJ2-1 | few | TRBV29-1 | TGCAGCGTTGAAGGGAGGAATGAGCAGTTCTTC | CSVEGRNEQFF
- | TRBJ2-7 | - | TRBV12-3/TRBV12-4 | - | CASSSSGYEQYF
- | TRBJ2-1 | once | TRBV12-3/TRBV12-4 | TGTGCCAGCTGGCTGTCTATCGGATTCGGGAATGAGCAGTTCTTC | CASWLSIGFGNEQFF
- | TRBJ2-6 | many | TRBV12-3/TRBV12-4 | TGTGCCAGCAGTTTATGGCAGGGCTCTGGGGCCAACGTCCTGACTTTC | CASSLWQGSGANVLTF
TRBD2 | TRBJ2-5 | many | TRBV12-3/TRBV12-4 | TGTGCCAGCAGTTTCGGGCTAGCGGGAGAGACCCAGTACTTC | CASSFGLAGETQYF
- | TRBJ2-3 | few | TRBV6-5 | TGTGCCAGCAGTTACTCCATACAAGGGGCAGATACGCAGTATTTT | CASSYSIQGADTQYF
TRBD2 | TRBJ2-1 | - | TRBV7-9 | TGTGCCAGCCATAGCGGGAGCTACAATGAGCAGTTCTTC | CASHSGSYNEQFF
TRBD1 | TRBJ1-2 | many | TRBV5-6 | TGTGCCAGCTCGACAGGGATTAACTATGGCTACACCTTC | CASSTGINYGYTF
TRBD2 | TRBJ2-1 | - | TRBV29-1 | TGCAGCGGGGGGGGTGGGGGCAATGAGCAGTTCTTC | CSGGGGGNEQFF
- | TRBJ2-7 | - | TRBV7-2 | TGTGCCAGCAGCCGTACCCCACAGTACGAGCAGTACTTC | CASSRTPQYEQYF
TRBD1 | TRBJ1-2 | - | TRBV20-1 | TGCAGTGCCCCCCGGGACAGGGGAGTCTATGGCTACACCTTC | CSAPRDRGVYGYTF
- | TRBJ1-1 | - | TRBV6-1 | TGTGCCAGCAGCCGTGGGGGCGGAACGACTGAAGCTTTCTTT | CASSRGGGTTEAFF
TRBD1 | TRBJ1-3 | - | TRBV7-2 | TGTGCCAGCAGCTTCGGAGGGGGCAGCTCTGGAAACACCATATATTTT | CASSFGGGSSGNTIYF
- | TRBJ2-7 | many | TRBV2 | TGTGCCAGCAGTGACTGGGCGGTTGGGGCCTACGAGCAGTACTTC | CASSDWAVGAYEQYF
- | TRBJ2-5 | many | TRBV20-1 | TGCAGTGCTAGATCGGTTGCGTTGGGAGAGACCCAGTACTTC | CSARSVALGETQYF
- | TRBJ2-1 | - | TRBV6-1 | TGTGCCAGCACCAGAATGGGGGGCTCCTACAATGAGCAGTTCTTC | CASTRMGGSYNEQFF